This T cell receptor beta chain stems from a study of blood T cell repertoires in COVID-19. Methods used by the authors: Reference gene primers were amplified, and this amplification served to estimate nucleated cell counts. The assay was immunoSEQ multiplex PCR, and TCRdb's table has in-frame clones only and misses some. The D gene and trimming were derived from the DNA, and the V and J assignments and clone size from that table. Seen here are around 100,000 clones, roughly 88% observed once, and the top ten hold about 4.6%. The CDR3 runs to 14 residues. Germline V gene lookup returns CDR1 MNHEY and CDR2 SMNVEV (reference sequence). The V gene lost 3 bases and the J gene lost 4 bases, with 12 bases spanning the gap.

J is TRBJ1-2 and V is TRBV27, with D possibly TRBD1 on 5 matching bases. The TCR originated in a human donor in a cohort sampled during active COVID-19. The sample comprised peripheral blood. The CDR3 region is CASSFRAGVYGYTF. CDR3 nucleotide sequence: TGTGCCAGCAGTTTCAGGGCAGGAGTCTATGGCTACACCTTC.